What follows is one TCR beta chain and its context. The data were produced by immunoSEQ multiplex PCR, yet TCRdb's version contains in-frame clones alone and is incomplete. The sample has more than 35,000 clones, roughly nine tenths seen once. The sample is drawn from a study of blood T cell repertoires in COVID-19. Across the study: Italy, Spain and the United States were the sources of the convalescent and acute COVID-19 samples. Sample material is recorded as cDNA or gDNA derived from T cells, B-cell-depleted T cells, or PBMCs.

Trimming left V 0 bases short and J 5 bases short, with 5 bases between. The CDR3 runs 13 residues. The germline V gene encodes CDR1 MGHRA and CDR2 YSYEKL. The chain joins TRBV4-1 to TRBJ1-3; no definite D call. Sequenced sample: peripheral blood. The origin of this receptor is a human donor in a cohort sampled during active COVID-19. The CDR3 DNA sequence: TGCGCCAGCAGCCAAGATGAGAGAAACACCATATATTTT. Residues: CASSQDERNTIYF.